This entry lists 8 T cell receptor beta chains sequenced from one sample in a study of response to subunit inactivated influenza vaccine. Each CDR3 protein is one row after TCRdb ran MiXCR on the RT-PCR reads. The data contain some 190,000 distinct CDR3 sequences, approximately 14% of them singletons. The specimen was CD8+ T cells sorted from PBMCs, collected around 5 days after vaccination. The source of these receptors is a man aged 50 or older who received an inactivated influenza vaccine.

The rearrangement uses TRBV7-2 and TRBJ2-3; the D gene is possibly TRBD2 (6 bases). Germline V lookup: CDR1 SGHTA, CDR2 FQGNSA. The V and J ends lost 5 bases and 3 bases respectively, with 15 bases between them. The CDR3 loop spans 15 amino acids. CDR3 nucleotides: TGTGCCAGCAGCCGGACGGGGGAGGAGACAGATACGCAGTATTTT. It encodes CASSRTGEETDTQYF.

This clonotype was picked up a small number of times. The J gene is TRBJ1-5, the V gene TRBV6-5; weak D call: TRBD1 (5 bases). The CDR3 is made up of 14 amino acids. Germline assignment: CDR1 MNHEY and CDR2 SVGAGI. V was shortened by 2 bases and J by 6 bases, with 11 bases between the two germline ends. This chain's CDR3 is CASSYAQGTQPQHF. The CDR3 region has the DNA TGTGCCAGCAGTTACGCCCAGGGAACTCAGCCCCAGCATTTT.

This chain uses TRBV15 with TRBJ2-1; no reliable D call. Trimming pared 2 bases from V and 11 bases from J, leaving 10 bases between. In germline, CDR1 is LNHNV, CDR2 YYDKDF (reference sequence). There are 12 residues in the CDR3. CDR3 bases: TGTGCCACCAGCAGAACCCAGGATAAGCAGTTCTTC. As protein: CATSRTQDKQFF.

In this sample, this clonotype turned up many times. The chain links TRBV13 to TRBJ2-5; tentative D call: TRBD2 (6 bases). This CDR3 is 14 amino acids long. The ends were cut back, 6 bases at V and 2 bases at J, with 13 bases in the middle. Germline assignment: CDR1 PRHDT and CDR2 FYEKMQ (reference sequence). The CDR3 DNA sequence: TGTGCCAGCAGTCACCGGGACTTACAAGAGACCCAGTACTTC. Amino acids: CASSHRDLQETQYF. The complete variable domain, with remaining parts taken from reference TRBV13 and TRBJ2-5, reads AAGVIQSPRHLIKEKRETATLKCYPIPRHDTVYWYQQGPGQDPQFLISFYEKMQSDKGSIPDRFSAQQFSDYHSELNMSSLELGDSALYFCASSHRDLQETQYFGPGTRLLVL.

The sample holds a few counts of this clonotype. The chain has TRBV7-2 and TRBJ2-1, with 10 nucleotides matching TRBD2. Trimming took 3 bases from V and 5 from J; bases not matched to a gene: 7. The germline CDR1 and CDR2 sequences are SGHTA and FQGNSA. CDR3 size: 16 residues. CDR3 amino acids: CASSFSFLAGDNEQFF. In nucleotides, the CDR3 is TGTGCCAGCAGCTTCAGTTTCCTAGCGGGAGACAATGAGCAGTTCTTC.

The chain couples TRBV4-3 to TRBJ1-5; D might be TRBD1 (6 bases). CDR1 and CDR2 (germline): LGHNA, YSLEER. V lost 4 bases to trimming and J lost 0 bases, with 10 bases between them. This CDR3 contains 15 residues. CDR3 residues: CASSPGTPSNQPQHF. DNA of the CDR3: TGCGCCAGCAGCCCAGGGACACCTAGCAATCAGCCCCAGCATTTT.

This clonotype was counted a few times. This chain joins TRBV10-3 and TRBJ2-3; D is perhaps TRBD2 (5 bases). CDR3 size: 15 residues. Germline V gene data show CDR1 as ENHRY and CDR2 as SYGVKD. With 2 bases removed from V and 3 bases from J, the gap between germline ends came to 12 bases. The CDR3 is CAISEPPGITDTQYF. The CDR3 coding sequence is TGTGCCATCAGTGAGCCCCCGGGAATAACAGATACGCAGTATTTT.

This chain links TRBV7-9 with TRBJ2-5, with a possible D match to TRBD2 (6 bases). The CDR3 consists of 14 residues. V shed 3 bases and J shed 1 base, with 9 bases lying between them. CDR1 and CDR2 from the germline V gene are SEHNR and FQNEAQ (reference sequence). Written as DNA, the CDR3 is TGTGCCAGCAGCTTTGTGGGGGGCCAAGAGACCCAGTACTTC. Protein sequence: CASSFVGGQETQYF.